This TCR beta chain was sequenced for a study of cytomegalovirus exposure and HLA in healthy donors (TCRdb year 2017). At the level of the whole study: An earlier analysis of some 600 of the donors reported approximately 260 Gb of sequence data and 90 million to 120 million unique TCR beta sequences obtained from around 180 million T cells. An early release that covered approximately 600 HLA-typed donors contained approximately 300 gigabases of sequencing data and tens of millions of unique TCR sequences. Of the roughly 410 genotyped donors, roughly 76% were placed in the genetic ancestry cluster associated with self-reported Caucasian donors. The study aimed to test whether cataloging public T cell receptors could reveal signatures of past pathogen exposure. The study used immunosequencing to profile the T cell repertoires of some 600 subjects and linked those repertoires to cytomegalovirus serostatus. A separate validation cohort of approximately 120 different subjects was used in addition to the roughly 620-subject first cohort. To predict cytomegalovirus infection status, the study combined high-throughput TCR immunosequencing, statistical association of individual TCRs with disease status, and machine learning. To study patterns of TCR occurrence, a later analysis re-analyzed previously published TCR beta repertoires from around 670 donors and added high-resolution HLA genotyping. In the later analysis, no new phenotypic data were used to find candidate immune exposures; instead, reliance was placed on TCR beta sequences and their occurrence across donors. In an earlier analysis of a few hundred of the donors, high-throughput TCR beta sequencing was used to judge whether each TCR beta V gene segment behaved as functional or pseudogenic. Alongside the repertoire data, information on donor age, sex, ethnicity and CMV serostatus was compiled. Genome-wide SNP genotypes for about 65% of the roughly 670 donors were used in a later genetic analysis, which treated that subset as a discovery cohort. Every discovery cohort repertoire had been produced on one sequencing platform. HLA typing included class I and class II loci at four-digit resolution. The number of typed donors differed by locus: roughly 629-640 for A, B, C, DRB1 and DQB1; approximately 520 for DQA1; some 590 for DPA1; and around 470 for DPB1. About five DR-DQ haplotypes were handled as single units for association and clustering because linkage in the cohort was strong. On average, about 200,000 unique TCR beta nucleotide sequences were sequenced per donor among a few hundred genotyped donors of the cohort, with around 19% of those sequences being non-productive.

The research as a whole found: Correlated functional status among segregating V segments might be attributable to linkage disequilibrium, but an unknown experimental factor could not be ruled out. The earlier analysis of about 600 of the donors excluded roughly 16 rarely observed V segments, including chromosome 9 orphons, because counts were too low. In a later genetic analysis, a missense DCLRE1C variant was associated with V-gene and J-gene trimming of TCR beta chains, and the association was replicated in an independent cohort. In a later analysis, TCR association rates were found to vary across HLA loci, with the most associated TCRs seen for DRB1 alleles and the fewest for HLA-C alleles. Most TCR sequences were seen in very few donors, while some public TCRs were found in many individuals. A later analysis reported that several top co-occurrence clusters appeared linked to parvovirus B19, influenza, CMV and Epstein-Barr virus. When HLA alleles, especially DR and DQ, strongly co-occurred, attributing TCR associations to individual alleles was difficult. This cohort had only TCR beta chains sequenced, and the lack of alpha or paired-chain data limited which features could be detected. The sequencing pipeline was judged likely to have produced a cluster of highly shared sequence variants as a technical artifact. A further reported finding was that TCR beta sequences accurately predicted the HLA-A and HLA-B alleles for most subjects in the first cohort. Sequencing depth was assumed to be roughly uniform across donors in the presence/absence analyses, though that assumption may not hold. Because the 87-base-pair reads could not distinguish some IMGT-functional V segments, including TRBV6-2 and TRBV6-3, those segments were excluded. The authors suggested that the approach could potentially be extended to other disease states and immunological phenotypes. A later genetic analysis reported fewer N-insertions in productive TCRs among donors in an Asian-associated ancestry cluster than the roughly 670-donor mean. For the cohort, immune exposure information was limited to CMV serostatus. At a false discovery rate of 0.05, a later analysis linked under 20,000 TCR beta sequences to specific HLA alleles. Cytomegalovirus status was reported to be diagnosed by the classifier with high specificity and sensitivity in both the original and validation cohorts. Because some donors lacked HLA typing at each locus, the association tests relied only on the typed subset. Compared with equally common non-associated chains, HLA-associated TCR beta chains in a later analysis were more clonally expanded and had lower generation probabilities. In an earlier analysis of around 600 of the donors, most TCR beta V segments were observed in productive rearrangements about 90% or about 30% of the time, broadly matching IMGT annotations. In a later analysis, most CMV-associated TCR beta chains were found to appear HLA-restricted, with HLA associations seemingly driven largely by CMV exposure. A few of the identified cytomegalovirus-associated TCR beta chains were confirmed in vitro to be specific for cytomegalovirus antigens. A total of 164 TCR beta chains were listed by the study as associated with cytomegalovirus.

The CDR3 holds 14 amino acids from the cysteine to the phenylalanine. The entry retains the CDR3 DNA only, 42 bases that are in frame from base 1. In the germline V gene, CDR1 corresponds to SGHNT and CDR2 to YENEEA. The V end gives up 5 bases and the J end 5 bases, leaving 7 bases in the junction not matched to a gene. The cohort consisted of hundreds of healthy bone marrow donors. At the time of sampling, all cohort members were nominally healthy, though unrecorded immune exposures were likely present. The donor tested CMV seronegative and was one of the 352 seronegative cohort members. A peripheral blood sample was collected from each donor, and TCR beta sequencing was performed on peripheral blood mononuclear cells. The Qiagen DNeasy Blood Extraction Kit was used to extract genomic DNA from the blood cell samples. A remark on this clone: This clone's antigen is unknown. Base-call qualities are not available, and no considerably larger clone is one nucleotide away.

Library creation used the immunoSEQ multiplex PCR assay. For the multiplex PCR, a mixture combining 60 forward primers for TCR Vbeta segments and 13 reverse primers for TCR Jbeta segments was used. A multiplex PCR assay on genomic DNA amplified the CDR3 region of rearranged TCR beta genes. On the Illumina HiSeq System, the amplified TCR beta libraries were sequenced as 87-base-pair reads. The study's processing was this. A later analysis tallied 75 million to 95 million unique TCR beta chains across the 700 or so repertoires, and approximately 9.9 million of those chains were shared by two or more donors. To remove PCR and sequencing errors, raw reads were error-corrected and collapsed into unique sequences using a nearest-neighbor algorithm that merged closely related sequences. To assign V, D and J gene segments, CDR3 sequences were aligned to IMGT reference sequences. For a sequence to be retained, a match of at least six nucleotides was required to both a V gene segment and a J gene segment. Rearrangements were classified as productive when the CDR3 lacked stop codons and remained in frame with V and J, and all other rearrangements were classified as non-productive. CDR3 was defined by IMGT convention, running from the second conserved V-encoded cysteine to the conserved J-encoded phenylalanine. The earlier analysis of some 540 of the donors excluded any sequence lacking an unambiguous match to a single V gene segment. An earlier analysis of several hundred of the donors classified V segments as functional when productive rearrangements were above 56.7% and as segregating when the standard deviation between donors was above 5%. A statistical classification framework was built to diagnose cytomegalovirus status from the catalog of TCR beta chain sequences. In a later analysis, TCR nucleotide sequences were compared against IMGT/GENE-DB human TR gene sequences so that V and J genes could be assigned. A later analysis assigned CDR3 sequences and most-parsimonious VDJ recombination scenarios with the TCRdist pipeline. In a later analysis, each TCR beta chain was defined by its CDR3 amino acid sequence together with its V-gene family, and reads lacking a unique V-gene family were excluded. A later analysis removed 550 to 700 highly shared, low-generation-probability nucleotide sequences to deal with suspected cross-contamination and a sequencing artifact. In a later analysis, a clonal expansion index was calculated for each public chain from normalized within-repertoire ranks of inferred template counts. Generation probabilities in a later analysis came from a VDJ recombination model fitted to out-of-frame rearrangements, and those results were checked against IGoR. In a later analysis, hypergeometric tests were used to score TCR-TCR, TCR-HLA and TCR-CMV co-occurrence, with a repertoire-size bias correction applied to TCR pairs. False discovery rates were estimated in a later analysis by permuting HLA or CMV assignments 20 times. In a later analysis, co-occurring TCRs were grouped using DBSCAN, and TCRdist sequence similarity was added for clustering within HLA-allele-positive subsets. Co-occurrence clustering excluded repertoires with fewer than 30,000 or more than 120,000 public chains, plus five with anomalous nucleotide sharing. Not all clones reach the TCRdb copy of this immuneACCESS table, which keeps in-frame sequences only. Checked studies attribute under half of the gap to unresolved V genes and leave the rest unexplained. That table supplies the V and J calls and clone size; D and trimming were determined from the DNA. The sample yields approximately 170,000 clones; approximately 88% were counted once. Around 1.3% of the sample rests with the top ten.

The specimen sequenced was PBMCs. This TCR derives from a boy under 10 years old in good health and CMV-seronegative. The chain is assembled from TRBV11-3 and TRBJ2-5; 8 bases in between match TRBD2. The bases are TGTGCCAGCAGCCACGGGGGGGCGCAGGAGACCCAGTACTTC. Translated, this is CASSHGGAQETQYF.